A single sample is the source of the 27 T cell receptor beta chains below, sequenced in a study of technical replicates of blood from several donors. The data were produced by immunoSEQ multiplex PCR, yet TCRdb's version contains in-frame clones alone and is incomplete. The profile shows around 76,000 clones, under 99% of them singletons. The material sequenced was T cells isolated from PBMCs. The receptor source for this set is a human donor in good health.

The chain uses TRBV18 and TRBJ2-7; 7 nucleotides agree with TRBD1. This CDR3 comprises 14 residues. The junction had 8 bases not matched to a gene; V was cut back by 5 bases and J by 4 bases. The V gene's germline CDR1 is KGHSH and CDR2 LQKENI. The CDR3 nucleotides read TGTGCCAGCTCATCTATAGACAGGGCGTACGAGCAGTACTTC. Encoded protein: CASSSIDRAYEQYF.

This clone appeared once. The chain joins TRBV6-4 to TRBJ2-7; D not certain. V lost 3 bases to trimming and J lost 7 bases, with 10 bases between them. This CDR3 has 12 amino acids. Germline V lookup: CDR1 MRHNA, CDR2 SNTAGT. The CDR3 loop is CASSEGGREQYF. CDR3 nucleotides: TGTGCCAGCAGTGAAGGCGGAAGGGAGCAGTACTTC.

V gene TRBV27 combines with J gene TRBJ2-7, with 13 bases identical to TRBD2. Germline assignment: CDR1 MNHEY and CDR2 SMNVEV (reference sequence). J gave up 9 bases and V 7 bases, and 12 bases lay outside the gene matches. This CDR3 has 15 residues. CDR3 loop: CASTTPGLAGQGQYF. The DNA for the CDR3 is TGTGCCAGCACCACCCCGGGACTAGCGGGACAGGGGCAGTACTTC.

The chain's CDR3 is CACTGGPGGESYGYTF. As DNA, the CDR3 is TGTGCCTGTACAGGGGGCCCTGGCGGGGAATCCTATGGCTACACCTTC. J is TRBJ1-2 and V is TRBV30, with 9 positions matching TRBD1. The CDR3 spans 16 residues. Germline assignment: CDR1 GTSNPN and CDR2 SVGIG (reference sequence). V lost 6 bases to trimming and J lost 4 bases; unmatched junction nucleotides: 15.

CDR3 amino acids: CASSQAGGSSTDTQYF. For the CDR3, the DNA is TGTGCCAGCAGCCAAGCGGGGGGATCTAGCACAGATACGCAGTATTTT. The chain joins TRBV14 to TRBJ2-3, with 7 bases fitting TRBD2. The CDR3 length is 16 residues. The V gene end was trimmed by 1 base and the J gene end by 0 bases; junction bases not matched to a gene: 4. CDR1 is SGHDN, CDR2 FVKESK, per germline.

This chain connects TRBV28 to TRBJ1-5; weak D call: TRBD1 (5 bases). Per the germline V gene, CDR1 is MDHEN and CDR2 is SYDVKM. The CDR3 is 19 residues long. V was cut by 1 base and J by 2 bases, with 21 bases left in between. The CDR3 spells CASSLFLLREGIRNQPQHF. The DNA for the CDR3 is TGTGCCAGCAGTTTATTTTTACTCAGGGAAGGCATTCGCAATCAGCCCCAGCATTTT. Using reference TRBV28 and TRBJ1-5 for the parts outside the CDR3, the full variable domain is DVKVTQSSRYLVKRTGEKVFLECVQDMDHENMFWYRQDPGLGLRLIYFSYDVKMKEKGDIPEGYSVSREKKERFSLILESASTNQTSMYLCASSLFLLREGIRNQPQHFGDGTRLSIL.

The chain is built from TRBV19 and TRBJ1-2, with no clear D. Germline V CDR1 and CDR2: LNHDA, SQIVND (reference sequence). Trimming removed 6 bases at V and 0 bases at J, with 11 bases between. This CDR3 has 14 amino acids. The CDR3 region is CASRGGLANYGYTF. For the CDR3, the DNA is TGTGCCAGTAGAGGCGGGTTAGCTAACTATGGCTACACCTTC.

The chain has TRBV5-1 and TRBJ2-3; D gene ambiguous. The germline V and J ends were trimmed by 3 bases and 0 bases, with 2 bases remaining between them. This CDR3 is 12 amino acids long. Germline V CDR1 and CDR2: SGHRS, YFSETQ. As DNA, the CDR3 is TGCGCCAGCAGCTCTAGCACAGATACGCAGTATTTT. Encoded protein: CASSSSTDTQYF.

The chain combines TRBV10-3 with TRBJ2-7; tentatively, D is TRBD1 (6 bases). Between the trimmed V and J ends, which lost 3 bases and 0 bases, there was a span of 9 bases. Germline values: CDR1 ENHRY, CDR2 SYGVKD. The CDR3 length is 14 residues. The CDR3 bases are TGTGCCATCAGTGAATTAGGGGGCTCCTACGAGCAGTACTTC. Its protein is CAISELGGSYEQYF.

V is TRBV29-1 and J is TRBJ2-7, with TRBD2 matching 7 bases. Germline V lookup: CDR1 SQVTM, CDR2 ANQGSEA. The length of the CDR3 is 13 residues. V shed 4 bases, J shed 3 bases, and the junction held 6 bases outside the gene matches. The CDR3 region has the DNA TGCAGCGTTGTAGGGCTAGCGGTCTACGAGCAGTACTTC. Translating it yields CSVVGLAVYEQYF.

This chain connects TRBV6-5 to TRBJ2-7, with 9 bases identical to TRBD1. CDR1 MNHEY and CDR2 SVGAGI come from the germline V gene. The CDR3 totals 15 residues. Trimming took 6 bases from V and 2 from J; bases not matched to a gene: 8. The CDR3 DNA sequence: TGTGCCAGCAGCAAGCCGGGACAGGGACCCTACGAGCAGTACTTC. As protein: CASSKPGQGPYEQYF.

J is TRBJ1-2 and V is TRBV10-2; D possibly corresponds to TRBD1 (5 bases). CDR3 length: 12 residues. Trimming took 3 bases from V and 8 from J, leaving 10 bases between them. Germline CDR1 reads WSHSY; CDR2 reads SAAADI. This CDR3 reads CASSDIGGGYTF. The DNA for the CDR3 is TGCGCCAGCAGTGATATCGGGGGAGGCTACACCTTC.

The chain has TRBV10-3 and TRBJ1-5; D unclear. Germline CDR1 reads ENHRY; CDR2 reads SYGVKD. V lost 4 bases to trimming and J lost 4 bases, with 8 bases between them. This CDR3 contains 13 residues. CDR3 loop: CAISVNSNQPQHF. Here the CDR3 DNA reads TGTGCCATCAGTGTTAACTCAAATCAGCCCCAGCATTTT.

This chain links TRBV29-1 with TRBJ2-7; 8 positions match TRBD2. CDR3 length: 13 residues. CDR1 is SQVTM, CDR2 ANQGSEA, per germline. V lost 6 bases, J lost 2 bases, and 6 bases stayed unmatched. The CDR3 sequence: CSVRGAKPYEQYF. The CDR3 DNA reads TGCAGCGTGCGGGGGGCTAAACCCTACGAGCAGTACTTC.

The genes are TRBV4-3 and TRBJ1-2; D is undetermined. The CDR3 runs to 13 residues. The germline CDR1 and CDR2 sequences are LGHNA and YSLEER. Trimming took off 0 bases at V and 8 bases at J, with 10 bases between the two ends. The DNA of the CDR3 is TGCGCCAGCAGCCAAGATTGGAGGGTAGGCTACACCTTC. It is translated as CASSQDWRVGYTF.

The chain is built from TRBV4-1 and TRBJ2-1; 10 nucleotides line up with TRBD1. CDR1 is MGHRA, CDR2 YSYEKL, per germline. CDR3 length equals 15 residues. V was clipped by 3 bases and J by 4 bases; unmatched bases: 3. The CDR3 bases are TGCGCCAGCAGCCAGCGACAGGGGGCTTACAATGAGCAGTTCTTC. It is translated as CASSQRQGAYNEQFF.

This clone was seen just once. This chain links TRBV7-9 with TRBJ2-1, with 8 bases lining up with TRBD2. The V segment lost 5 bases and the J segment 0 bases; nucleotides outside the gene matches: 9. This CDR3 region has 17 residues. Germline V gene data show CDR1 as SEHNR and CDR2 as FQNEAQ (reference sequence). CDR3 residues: CASSRPSGSSSYNEQFF. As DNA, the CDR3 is TGTGCCAGCAGCCGACCAAGCGGGAGTAGCTCCTACAATGAGCAGTTCTTC. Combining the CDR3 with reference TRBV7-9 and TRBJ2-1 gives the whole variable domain DTGVSQNPRHKITKRGQNVTFRCDPISEHNRLYWYRQTLGQGPEFLTYFQNEAQLEKSRLLSDRFSAERPKGSFSTLEIQRTEQGDSAMYLCASSRPSGSSSYNEQFFGPGTRLTVL.

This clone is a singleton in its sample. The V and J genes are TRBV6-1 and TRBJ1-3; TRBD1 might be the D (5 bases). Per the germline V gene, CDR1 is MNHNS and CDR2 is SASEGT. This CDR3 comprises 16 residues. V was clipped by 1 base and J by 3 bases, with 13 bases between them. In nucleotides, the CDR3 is TGTGCCAGCAGTGAAGTGACAGCCGCCTTTGGAAACACCATATATTTT. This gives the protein CASSEVTAAFGNTIYF.

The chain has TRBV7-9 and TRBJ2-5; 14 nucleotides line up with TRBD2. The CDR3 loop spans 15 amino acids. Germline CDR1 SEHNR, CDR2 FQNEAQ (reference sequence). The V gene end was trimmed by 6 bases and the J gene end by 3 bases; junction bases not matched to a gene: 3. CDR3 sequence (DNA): TGTGCCAGCAGAAAGGGACTAGCGGGAGAAGAGACCCAGTACTTC. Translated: CASRKGLAGEETQYF.

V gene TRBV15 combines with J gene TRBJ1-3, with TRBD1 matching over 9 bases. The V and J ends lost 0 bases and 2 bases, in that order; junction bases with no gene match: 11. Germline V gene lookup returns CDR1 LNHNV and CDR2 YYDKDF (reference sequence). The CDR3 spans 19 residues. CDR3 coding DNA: TGTGCCACCAGCAGAGAATACCGGGACAGGGTAGGGCCTGGAAACACCATATATTTT. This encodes CATSREYRDRVGPGNTIYF.

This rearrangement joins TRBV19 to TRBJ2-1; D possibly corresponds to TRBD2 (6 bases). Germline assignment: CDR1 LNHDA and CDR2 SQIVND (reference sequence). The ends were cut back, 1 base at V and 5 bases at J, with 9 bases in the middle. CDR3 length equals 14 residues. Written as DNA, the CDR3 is TGTGCCAGTAGTATAGCTTTAGCGGACAATGAGCAGTTCTTC. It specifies CASSIALADNEQFF.

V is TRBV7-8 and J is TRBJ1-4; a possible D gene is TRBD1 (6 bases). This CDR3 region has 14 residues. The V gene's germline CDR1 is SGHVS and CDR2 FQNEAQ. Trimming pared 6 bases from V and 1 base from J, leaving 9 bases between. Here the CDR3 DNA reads TGTGCCAGCAGTCCGGGACAAACTAATGAAAAACTGTTTTTT. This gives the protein CASSPGQTNEKLFF.

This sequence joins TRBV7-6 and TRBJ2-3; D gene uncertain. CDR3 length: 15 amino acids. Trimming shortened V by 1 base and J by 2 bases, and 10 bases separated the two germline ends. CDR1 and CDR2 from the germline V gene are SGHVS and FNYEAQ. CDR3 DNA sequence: TGTGCCAGCAGCTTAGGTCACAGTTTCACAGATACGCAGTATTTT. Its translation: CASSLGHSFTDTQYF. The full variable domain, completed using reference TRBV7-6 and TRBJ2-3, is GAGVSQSPRYKVTKRGQDVALRCDPISGHVSLYWYRQALGQGPEFLTYFNYEAQQDKSGLPNDRFSAERPEGSISTLTIQRTEQRDSAMYRCASSLGHSFTDTQYFGPGTRLTVL.

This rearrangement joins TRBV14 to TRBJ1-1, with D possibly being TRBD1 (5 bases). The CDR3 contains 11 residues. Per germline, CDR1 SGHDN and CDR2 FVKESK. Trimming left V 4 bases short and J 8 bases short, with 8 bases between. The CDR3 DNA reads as TGTGCCAGCAGCCTGGGGCCCGAAGCTTTCTTT. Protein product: CASSLGPEAFF. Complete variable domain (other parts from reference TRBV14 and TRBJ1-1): EAGVTQFPSHSVIEKGQTVTLRCDPISGHDNLYWYRRVMGKEIKFLLHFVKESKQDESGMPNNRFLAERTGGTYSTLKVQPAELEDSGVYFCASSLGPEAFFGQGTRLTVV.

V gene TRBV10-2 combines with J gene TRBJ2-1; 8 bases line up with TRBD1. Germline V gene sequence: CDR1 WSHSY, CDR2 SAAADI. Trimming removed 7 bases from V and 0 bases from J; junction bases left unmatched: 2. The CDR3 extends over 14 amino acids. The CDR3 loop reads CASKDRVSYNEQFF. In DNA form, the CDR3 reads TGCGCCAGCAAGGACAGGGTCTCCTACAATGAGCAGTTCTTC.

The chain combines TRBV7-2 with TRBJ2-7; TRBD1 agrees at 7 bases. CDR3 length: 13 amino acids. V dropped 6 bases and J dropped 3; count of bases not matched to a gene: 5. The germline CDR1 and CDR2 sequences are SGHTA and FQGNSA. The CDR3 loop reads CASRLNRGYEQYF. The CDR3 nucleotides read TGTGCCAGCAGACTAAACAGGGGCTACGAGCAGTACTTC. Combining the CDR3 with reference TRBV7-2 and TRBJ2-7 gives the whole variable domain GAGVSQSPSNKVTEKGKDVELRCDPISGHTALYWYRQSLGQGLEFLIYFQGNSAPDKSGLPSDRFSAERTGGSVSTLTIQRTQQEDSAVYLCASRLNRGYEQYFGPGTRLTVT.

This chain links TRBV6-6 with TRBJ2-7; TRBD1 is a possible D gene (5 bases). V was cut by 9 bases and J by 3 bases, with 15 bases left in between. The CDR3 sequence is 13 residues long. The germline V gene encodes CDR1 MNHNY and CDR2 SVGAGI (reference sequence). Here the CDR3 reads CASSSRELYEQYF. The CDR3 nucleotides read TGTGCCAGTTCATCCAGGGAACTCTACGAGCAGTACTTC.